Shown below are 11 T cell receptor beta chains from a single sample sequenced in a study of early T cells in non-severe SARS-CoV-2 infection. TCRdb re-analysed the 5' RACE reads in MiXCR, keeping a single row per CDR3 protein. The sample records over 70,000 distinct CDR3 sequences, approximately 14% being singletons. Sequencing was performed on whole blood. These receptors were obtained from an adult who was a healthcare worker with PCR-confirmed SARS-CoV-2 infection or an uninfected control (not recorded which).

The genes are TRBV20-1 and TRBJ2-3; 11 bases line up with TRBD2. Germline-derived CDR1 and CDR2 are DFQATT and SNEGSKA (reference sequence). The CDR3 has 14 residues. Trimming removed 5 bases from V and 6 bases from J; junction bases left unmatched: 7. As DNA, the CDR3 is TGCAGTGCTTTTTCTGGACTAGCGGGTGATACGCAGTATTTT. Translating it yields CSAFSGLAGDTQYF.

This clonotype appeared a few times. This chain links TRBV12-5 with TRBJ2-1; 10 nucleotides match TRBD1. This CDR3 comprises 12 residues. Per germline, CDR1 LGHNT and CDR2 FRNRAP. The ends lost 4 bases at V and 11 bases at J; junction bases unmatched: 2. The CDR3, as DNA: TGTGCTAGTGGTTGGGACAGGGGACAGCAGTTCTTC. Translation gives CASGWDRGQQFF.

The genes are TRBV28 and TRBJ2-2, with 7 bases matching TRBD2. CDR3 length: 14 amino acids. The germline CDR1 and CDR2 sequences are MDHEN and SYDVKM. V dropped 10 bases and J dropped 4; count of bases not matched to a gene: 9. The CDR3 spells CATCGGSGTGELFF. The CDR3 DNA is TGTGCCACCTGCGGGGGTTCGGGCACCGGGGAGCTGTTTTTT.

There are many counts of this clonotype. The genes are TRBV30 and TRBJ1-1, with 7 bases that match TRBD1. This CDR3 comprises 11 residues. Per the germline V gene, CDR1 is GTSNPN and CDR2 is SVGIG (reference sequence). V trimming: 5 bases; J trimming: 8 bases; junction bases outside the gene matches: 5. The CDR3 coding sequence is TGTGCCTGGGCGGGACAGACCGAAGCTTTCTTT. This encodes CAWAGQTEAFF.

The chain combines TRBV7-2 with TRBJ2-5, with TRBD2 matching 7 bases. After removal of 7 bases from V and 10 bases from J, the junction contained 15 bases not matched to a gene. Germline-derived CDR1 and CDR2 are SGHTA and FQGNSA. CDR3 length equals 14 residues. DNA for the CDR3: TGTGCCAGCACCCTCGAGCTGGCGGGAGTTAACCAGTACTTC. This codes for CASTLELAGVNQYF.

The chain joins TRBV19 to TRBJ2-7; the D gene is possibly TRBD1 (5 bases). The CDR3 extends over 15 amino acids. The germline V and J ends were trimmed by 5 bases and 1 base, with 15 bases remaining between them. Per the germline V gene, CDR1 is LNHDA and CDR2 is SQIVND (reference sequence). The DNA of the CDR3 is TGTGCCAGTAGTCCATCCGCTCAGGGATCCTACGAGCAGTACTTC. Encoded protein: CASSPSAQGSYEQYF.

The rearrangement links TRBV7-9 to TRBJ2-5; 8 positions agree with TRBD1. Germline CDR1 reads SEHNR; CDR2 reads FQNEAQ (reference sequence). This CDR3 has 16 amino acids. J gave up 4 bases and V 0 bases, and 7 bases lay outside the gene matches. This CDR3 is CASSLAGQGGGETQYF. The CDR3 region has the DNA TGTGCCAGCAGCTTAGCCGGACAGGGAGGTGGAGAGACCCAGTACTTC.

The chain has TRBV20-1 and TRBJ2-7; 9 nucleotides match TRBD2. This CDR3 has 15 residues. CDR1 and CDR2 from the germline V gene are DFQATT and SNEGSKA (reference sequence). The junction had 10 bases not matched to a gene; V was cut back by 5 bases and J by 2 bases. The CDR3: CSALPSREGAYEQYF. The CDR3 DNA reads as TGCAGTGCTCTACCCTCGCGGGAGGGGGCCTACGAGCAGTACTTC.

This clonotype was counted at least ten times. The rearrangement links TRBV2 to TRBJ1-5, with 7 nucleotides matching TRBD1. This CDR3 has 16 amino acids. Germline values: CDR1 SNHLY, CDR2 FYNNEI. V gave up 3 bases and J gave up 2 bases; unmatched junction bases: 7. CDR3 amino acids: CASSERTGWGNQPQHF. CDR3 nucleotide sequence: TGTGCCAGCAGTGAGAGGACAGGTTGGGGCAATCAGCCCCAGCATTTT. Looking up the rest from reference TRBV2 and TRBJ1-5 gives the full variable domain: EPEVTQTPSHQVTQMGQEVILRCVPISNHLYFYWYRQILGQKVEFLVSFYNNEISEKSEIFDDQFSVERPDGSNFTLKIRSTKLEDSAMYFCASSERTGWGNQPQHFGDGTRLSIL.

This clonotype was seen a handful of times. The J gene is TRBJ2-2, the V gene TRBV12-3 or TRBV12-4, with TRBD2 matching 14 bases. The V segment lost 6 bases and the J segment 6 bases; nucleotides outside the gene matches: 6. CDR3 size: 16 residues. CDR3 residues: CASRRLTSGRAGELFF. CDR3 in DNA: TGTGCCAGCAGACGCTTGACTAGCGGGAGGGCCGGGGAGCTGTTTTTT.

This clonotype was counted a few times. This sequence joins TRBV25-1 and TRBJ2-7; D assignment may be TRBD1 or TRBD2 (6 bases each). Germline CDR1 reads MGHDK; CDR2 reads SYGVNS. The CDR3 spans 14 residues. V shed 4 bases and J shed 3 bases, with 13 bases lying between them. CDR3 residues: CASSGGAGGYEQYF. The CDR3 bases are TGTGCCAGCAGTGGGGGGGCTGGGGGCTACGAGCAGTACTTC.